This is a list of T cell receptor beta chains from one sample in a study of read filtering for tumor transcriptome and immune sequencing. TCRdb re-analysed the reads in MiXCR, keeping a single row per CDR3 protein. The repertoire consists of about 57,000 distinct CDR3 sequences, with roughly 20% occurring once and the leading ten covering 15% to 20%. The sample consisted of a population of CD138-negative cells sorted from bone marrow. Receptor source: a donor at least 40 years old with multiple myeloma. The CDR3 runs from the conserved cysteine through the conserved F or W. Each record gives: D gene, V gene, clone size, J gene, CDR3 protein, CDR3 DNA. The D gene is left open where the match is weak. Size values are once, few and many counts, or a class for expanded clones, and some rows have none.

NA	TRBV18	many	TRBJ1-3	CASSPTERRSGNTIYF	TGTGCCAGCTCACCTACAGAGCGCCGATCTGGAAACACCATATATTTT
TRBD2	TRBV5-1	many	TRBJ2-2	CASGLGGELFF	TGCGCCAGCGGACTAGGAGGGGAGCTGTTTTTT
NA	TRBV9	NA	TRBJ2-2	CASSVDRNTGELFF	TGTGCCAGCAGCGTAGACAGGAACACCGGGGAGCTGTTTTTT
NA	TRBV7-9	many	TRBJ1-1	CASSSTRNTEAFF	TGTGCCAGCAGCTCGACAAGGAACACTGAAGCTTTCTTT
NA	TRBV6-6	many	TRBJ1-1	CASSSRAAANTEAFF	TGTGCCAGCAGTAGCCGCGCAGCGGCGAACACTGAAGCTTTCTTT
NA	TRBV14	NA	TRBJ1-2	CASSQARPYGYTF	TGTGCCAGCAGCCAAGCGCGGCCCTATGGCTACACCTTC
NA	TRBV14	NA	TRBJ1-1	CASSHHRGEGRLNTEAFF	TGTGCCAGCAGCCACCACCGGGGGGAGGGCAGACTGAACACTGAAGCTTTCTTT
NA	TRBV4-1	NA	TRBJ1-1	CASSQVVLPGAFF	TGCGCCAGCAGCCAAGTCGTCCTCCCTGGAGCTTTCTTT
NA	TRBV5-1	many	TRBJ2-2	CASSQRASPNTGELFF	TGCGCCAGCTCTCAGAGGGCGTCACCGAACACCGGGGAGCTGTTTTTT
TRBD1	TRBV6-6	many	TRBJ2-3	CASSWGQVTDTQYF	TGTGCCAGCAGTTGGGGACAGGTCACAGATACGCAGTATTTT
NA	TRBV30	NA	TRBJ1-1	CAWSEGDYTEAFF	TGTGCCTGGAGTGAGGGAGACTACACTGAAGCTTTCTTT
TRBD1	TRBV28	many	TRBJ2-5	CASSTHDRGRRETQYF	TGTGCCAGCAGTACCCACGACAGGGGGCGTCGGGAGACCCAGTACTTC
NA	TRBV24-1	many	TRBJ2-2	CATTGGTNTGELFF	TGTGCCACCACTGGAGGTACGAACACCGGGGAGCTGTTTTTT
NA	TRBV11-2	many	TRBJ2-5	CASSLYRQETQYF	TGTGCCAGCAGCTTATACAGACAAGAGACCCAGTACTTC
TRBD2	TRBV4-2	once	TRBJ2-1	CASSQEREYVNEQFF	TGTGCCAGCAGCCAAGAGCGGGAGTATGTCAATGAGCAGTTCTTC
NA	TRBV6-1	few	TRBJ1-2	CASSEGTAYGYTF	TGTGCCAGCAGTGAAGGGACAGCCTATGGCTACACCTTC
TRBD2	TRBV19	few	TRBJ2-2	CASSMLAGGLNTGELFF	TGTGCCAGTAGTATGTTGGCGGGAGGGCTGAACACCGGGGAGCTGTTTTTT
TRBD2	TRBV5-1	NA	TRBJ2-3	CASSLGTSGSGDTQYF	TGCGCCAGCAGCCTCGGGACTAGCGGGAGTGGTGATACGCAGTATTTT
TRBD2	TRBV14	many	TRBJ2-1	CASSQGASGQGF	TGTGCCAGCAGCCAAGGTGCTAGCGGGCAGGGCTTC
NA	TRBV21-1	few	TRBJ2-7	CASSKRPDGTEGRYEQYF	TGTGCCAGCAGCAAAAGGCCCGACGGCACCGAGGGGAGATACGAGCAGTACTTC
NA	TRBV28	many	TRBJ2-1	CASSLLGSLAGEQFF	TGTGCCAGCAGTTTGCTAGGTTCATTAGCTGGTGAGCAGTTCTTC
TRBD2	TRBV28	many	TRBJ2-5	CASGTAGLVQETQYF	TGTGCCAGCGGCACAGCGGGACTAGTTCAAGAGACCCAGTACTTC
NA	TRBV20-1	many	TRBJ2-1	CSAGQENEQFF	TGCAGTGCTGGCCAGGAAAATGAGCAGTTCTTC
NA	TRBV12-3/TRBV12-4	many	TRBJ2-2	CASSLTPPTGELFF	TGTGCCAGCAGTTTAACGCCGCCGACCGGGGAGCTGTTTTTT
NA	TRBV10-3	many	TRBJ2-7	CAISDPSDRALSYEQYF	TGTGCCATCAGTGACCCTAGCGATCGGGCCCTGTCCTACGAGCAGTACTTC
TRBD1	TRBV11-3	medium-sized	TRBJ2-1	CVSSQSGGNEQFF	TGTGTCAGCAGCCAATCAGGGGGCAATGAGCAGTTCTTC